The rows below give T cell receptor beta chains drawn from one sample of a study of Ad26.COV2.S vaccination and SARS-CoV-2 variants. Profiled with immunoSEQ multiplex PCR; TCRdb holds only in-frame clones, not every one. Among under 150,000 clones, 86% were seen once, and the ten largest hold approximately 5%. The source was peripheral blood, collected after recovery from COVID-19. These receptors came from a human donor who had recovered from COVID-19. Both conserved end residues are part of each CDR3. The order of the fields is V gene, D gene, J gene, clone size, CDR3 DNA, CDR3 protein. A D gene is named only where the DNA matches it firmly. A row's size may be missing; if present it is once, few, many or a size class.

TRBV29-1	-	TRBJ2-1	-	TGCAGCGCCTCCCCGGGGGGCCCCGGGAATGAGCAGTTCTTC	CSASPGGPGNEQFF
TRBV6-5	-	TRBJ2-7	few	TGTGCCAGCAGATCCAGCGACGGAACCTCCTACGAGCAGTACTTC	CASRSSDGTSYEQYF
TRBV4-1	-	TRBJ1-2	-	TGCGCCAGCAGCCAAGATCTGACCGTTGGATATGGCTACACCTTC	CASSQDLTVGYGYTF
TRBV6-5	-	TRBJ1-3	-	TGTGCCAGCAGTCAGGACAGACACTCTGGAAACACCATATATTTT	CASSQDRHSGNTIYF
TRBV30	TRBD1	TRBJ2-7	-	TGTGCCTGGAGTGTAGTGTGGGACAGGGTTTCGGAGCAGTACTTC	CAWSVVWDRVSEQYF
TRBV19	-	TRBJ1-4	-	TGTGCCAGTAGGTGGACTAATGAAAAACTGTTTTTT	CASRWTNEKLFF
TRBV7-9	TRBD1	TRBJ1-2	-	TGTGCCAGCAGACTGACAGGGGGCCCCTATGGCTACACCTTC	CASRLTGGPYGYTF
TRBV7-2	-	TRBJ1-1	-	TGTGCCAGCAGCCTATTTGGGGTGAACACTGAAGCTTTCTTT	CASSLFGVNTEAFF
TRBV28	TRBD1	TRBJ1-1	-	TGTGCCAGCAGTCCGACTCAGGGGGCGAACACTGAAGCTTTCTTT	CASSPTQGANTEAFF
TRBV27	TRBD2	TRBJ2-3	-	TGTGCCAGCAGTTTAACCAGCGGGGGGTCATGGGGCACAGATACGCAGTATTTT	CASSLTSGGSWGTDTQYF
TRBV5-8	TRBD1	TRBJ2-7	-	TGTGCCAGCAGCTGGGGGACAGGGTTGGTCTACGAGCAGTACTTC	CASSWGTGLVYEQYF
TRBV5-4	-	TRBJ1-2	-	TGTGCCAGCAGCTTGGTGCCCCCGGGTGGCTATGGCTACACCTTC	CASSLVPPGGYGYTF
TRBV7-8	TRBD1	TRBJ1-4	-	TGTGCCAGCAGCTTGGACAGGGGAGACAAACTGTTTTTT	CASSLDRGDKLFF
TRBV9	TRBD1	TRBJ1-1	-	TGTGCCAGCAGCGCTCTCACAGGGGCGAACACTGAAGCTTTCTTT	CASSALTGANTEAFF
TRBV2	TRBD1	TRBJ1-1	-	TGTGCCAGCAGTAGGACAGGGAACACTGAAGCTTTCTTT	CASSRTGNTEAFF
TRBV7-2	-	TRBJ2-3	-	TGTGCCAGCAGCTCCCGGGACGCCTTTACGCAGTATTTT	CASSSRDAFTQYF
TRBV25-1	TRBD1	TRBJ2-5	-	TGTGCCAGCAGTGACCTCCGGGACAGGGCTTTCGGGGAGACCCAGTACTTC	CASSDLRDRAFGETQYF
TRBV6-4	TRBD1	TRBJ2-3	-	TGTGCCAGCAGCCCCACAGGGGGCGCAGATACGCAGTATTTT	CASSPTGGADTQYF
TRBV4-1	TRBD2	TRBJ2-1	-	TGCGCCAGCAGCCAAGCCGGGGCTAGCGGGGTCGATGAGCAGTTCTTC	CASSQAGASGVDEQFF
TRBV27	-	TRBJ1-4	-	TGTGCCAGCAGCCCTCTAGGTGGGGACGGGTTGAATGAAAAACTGTTTTTT	CASSPLGGDGLNEKLFF
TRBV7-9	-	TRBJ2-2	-	TGTGCCAGCAGTCCATATAACACCGGGGAGCTGTTTTTT	CASSPYNTGELFF
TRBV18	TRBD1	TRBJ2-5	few	TGTGCCAGCACCAGGGGGCAGTCGGAGACCCAGTACTTC	CASTRGQSETQYF
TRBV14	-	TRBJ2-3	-	TGTGCCAGCAGCCACAGGTCCGTTCTCACAGATACGCAGTATTTT	CASSHRSVLTDTQYF
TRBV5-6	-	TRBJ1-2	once	TGTGCCAGCAGTACGGGGCAGAACTATGGCTACACCTTC	CASSTGQNYGYTF
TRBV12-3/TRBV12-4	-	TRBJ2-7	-	TGTGCCAGCAGTAGGTTCCAATACGAGCAGTACTTC	CASSRFQYEQYF
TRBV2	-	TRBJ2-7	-	TGTGCCAGCTCTCGGCGGAGGGACGAGCAGTACTTC	CASSRRRDEQYF
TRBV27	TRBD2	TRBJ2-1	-	TGTGCCAGCAGCCCAACCGACGGACTAGCGGGGGGGTACAATGAGCAGTTCTTC	CASSPTDGLAGGYNEQFF
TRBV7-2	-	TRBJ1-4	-	TGTGCCAGCAGCTTAGGACCGAGTAATGAAAAACTGTTTTTT	CASSLGPSNEKLFF
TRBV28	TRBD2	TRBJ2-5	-	TGTGCCAGCAGTTTGTCGGGGGGGGAGACCCAGTACTTC	CASSLSGGETQYF
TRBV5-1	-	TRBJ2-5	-	TGCGCCAGCAGCGTCCTGGTCGAGGGGACCGAGATCCACTTC	CASSVLVEGTEIHF
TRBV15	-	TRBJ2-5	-	TGTGCCACCAGCACCCTTCAGGGACAACCCCAAGAGACCCAGTACTTC	CATSTLQGQPQETQYF
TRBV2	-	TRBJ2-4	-	TGTGCCAGCAGGGCGGGGCTGGCCAGAAACATTCAGTACTTC	CASRAGLARNIQYF
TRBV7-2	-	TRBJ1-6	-	TGTGCCAGCAGATCAAAAAATAATTCACCCCTCCACTTT	CASRSKNNSPLHF
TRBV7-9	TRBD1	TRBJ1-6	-	TGTGCCAGCAGCTCCCCGGACAGGGGGCTTAATTCACCCCTCCACTTT	CASSSPDRGLNSPLHF
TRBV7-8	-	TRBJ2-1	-	TGTGCCAGCAGCTGGGAGGGGGCCTCCTACAATGAGCAGTTCTTC	CASSWEGASYNEQFF
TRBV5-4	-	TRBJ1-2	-	TGTGCCAGCAGCACAAACACAGGGAGCTATGGCTACACCTTC	CASSTNTGSYGYTF
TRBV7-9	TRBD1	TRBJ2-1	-	TGTGCCAGCAGCCATTCGCCAGGGGGCATTTCCTACAATGAGCAGTTCTTC	CASSHSPGGISYNEQFF
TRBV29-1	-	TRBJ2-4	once	TGCAGCGTTGAAGATCTAGGAGAATTAGCCAAAAACATTCAGTACTTC	CSVEDLGELAKNIQYF
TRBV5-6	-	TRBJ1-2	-	TGTGCCAGCAGACTAGGTGTAGAAGGCTACACCTTC	CASRLGVEGYTF
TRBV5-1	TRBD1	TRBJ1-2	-	TGCGCCAGCAGCTATACGTCGTTGCAGGGGGACGTCTATGGCTACACCTTC	CASSYTSLQGDVYGYTF
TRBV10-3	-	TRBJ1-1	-	TGTGCCATCAGTGATCAGAGGGCTGAAGCTTTCTTT	CAISDQRAEAFF
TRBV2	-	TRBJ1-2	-	TGTGCCAGCAGTACCCTAAGTGGGGCGCGGGGCTACACCTTC	CASSTLSGARGYTF